This T cell receptor (beta chain) was obtained from a study of T cell responses to AZD1222 COVID-19 vaccine. Notes on the study in general: White British people made up most donors, females outnumbered males, and clonal diversity was possibly underestimated. Repertoire sampling occurred only after the peak T cell response. Nearly half of the spike-specific TCRs reportedly recognize variant regions that carry no mutations.

Generated by immunoSEQ multiplex PCR, the TCRdb table keeps only in-frame clones and is missing some. The sample yields 130,000 or so clones, less than 95% seen once. About this clone itself: Its specificity is not known.

This sequence was found in an adult in good health. The sample was peripheral blood, taken on day 0 of AZD1222 vaccination.

The CDR3: CASSLQSTETSPHYEQYF. CDR3 DNA sequence: TGTGCCAGCAGCCTCCAAAGTACCGAAACTAGCCCTCACTACGAGCAGTACTTC. The chain couples TRBV7-9 to TRBJ2-7; D is perhaps TRBD2 (6 bases). V was cut by 5 bases and J by 3 bases, with 26 bases left in between. Looked up from germline, CDR1 is SEHNR and CDR2 is FQNEAQ (reference sequence). The CDR3 has 18 amino acids.